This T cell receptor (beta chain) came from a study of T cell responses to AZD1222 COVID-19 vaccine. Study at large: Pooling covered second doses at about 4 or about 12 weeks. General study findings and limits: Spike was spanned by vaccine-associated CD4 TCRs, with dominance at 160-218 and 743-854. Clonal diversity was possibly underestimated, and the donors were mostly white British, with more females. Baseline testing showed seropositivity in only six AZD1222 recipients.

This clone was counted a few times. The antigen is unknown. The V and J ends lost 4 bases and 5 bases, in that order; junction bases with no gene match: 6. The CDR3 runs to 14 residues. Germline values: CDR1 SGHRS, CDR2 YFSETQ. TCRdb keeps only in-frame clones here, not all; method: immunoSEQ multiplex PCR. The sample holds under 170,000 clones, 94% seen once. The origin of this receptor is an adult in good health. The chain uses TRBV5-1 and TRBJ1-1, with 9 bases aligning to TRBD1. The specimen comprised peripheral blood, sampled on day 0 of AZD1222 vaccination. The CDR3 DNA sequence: TGCGCCAGCAGCCTAACAGGGGGCGAAACTGAAGCTTTCTTT. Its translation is CASSLTGGETEAFF. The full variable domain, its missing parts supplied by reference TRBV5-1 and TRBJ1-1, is KAGVTQTPRYLIKTRGQQVTLSCSPISGHRSVSWYQQTPGQGLQFLFEYFSETQRNKGNFPGRFSGRQFSNSRSEMNVSTLELGDSALYLCASSLTGGETEAFFGQGTRLTVV.